Described below is a single T cell receptor (beta chain) sequence and its context. The antigen remains undetermined. The sample comes from a study of cytomegalovirus exposure and HLA in healthy donors. For the study at large: Earlier findings included some 120 million unique TCR beta sequences obtained from 150 million to 200 million T cells. Early on, a data release was issued that held some 85 million unique TCRs from HLA-typed donors.

In the PCR, 60 Vbeta and 13 Jbeta primers were used. Produced via immunoSEQ multiplex PCR; TCRdb's table is partial and in-frame only. The sample has approximately 160,000 clones, about 80% seen once; the top ten hold roughly 1.6%. Study results and caveats: When the data were analyzed later, several of the most significant clusters appeared to be linked to common viral pathogens. DRB1 had the most TCR associations and HLA-C the fewest, a later analysis found, with rates varying by HLA locus.

The CDR3 spans 14 residues. Trimming took 3 bases from V and 5 from J; bases not matched to a gene: 5. CDR1 and CDR2 from the germline V gene are WNHNN and SYGVQD (reference sequence). This rearrangement joins TRBV10-1 to TRBJ2-5; 8 bases match TRBD1. The receptor was isolated from a girl aged 5-17 years in good health and CMV-seropositive. The sample taken for sequencing was PBMCs. CDR3 DNA sequence: TGCGCCAGCAGTGACCAGACAGGGGTGGAGACCCAGTACTTC. Its protein product is CASSDQTGVETQYF.